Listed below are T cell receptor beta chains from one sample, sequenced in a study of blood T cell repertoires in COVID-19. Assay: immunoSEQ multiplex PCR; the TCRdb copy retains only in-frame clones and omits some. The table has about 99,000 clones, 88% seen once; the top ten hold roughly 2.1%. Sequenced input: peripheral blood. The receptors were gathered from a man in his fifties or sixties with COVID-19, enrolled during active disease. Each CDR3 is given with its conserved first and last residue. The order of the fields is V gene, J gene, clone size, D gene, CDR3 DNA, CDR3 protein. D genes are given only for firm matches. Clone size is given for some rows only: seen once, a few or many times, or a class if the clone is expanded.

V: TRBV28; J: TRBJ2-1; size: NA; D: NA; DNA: TGTGCCAGCATGAAAGCCCGGGACTGGTCCTACAATGAGCAGTTCTTC; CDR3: CASMKARDWSYNEQFF
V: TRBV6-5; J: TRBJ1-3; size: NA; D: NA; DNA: TGTGCCAGCAGTTACTCTAGGGGGTTCTCTGGAAACACCATATATTTT; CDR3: CASSYSRGFSGNTIYF
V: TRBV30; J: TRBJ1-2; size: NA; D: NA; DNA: TGTGCCTGGAAGACAGGTGGCTACACCTTC; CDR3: CAWKTGGYTF
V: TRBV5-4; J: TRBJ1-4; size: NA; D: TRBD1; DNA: TGTGCCAGCAGCTTGCAGGGGGCAGGCGAAAAACTGTTTTTT; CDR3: CASSLQGAGEKLFF
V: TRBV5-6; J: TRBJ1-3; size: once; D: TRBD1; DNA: TGTGCCAGCAGCTCCTGGACAGGGCTAGGAAACACCATATATTTT; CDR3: CASSSWTGLGNTIYF
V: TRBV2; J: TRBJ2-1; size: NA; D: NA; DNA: TGTGCCAGCAGTGAGGGACTGGATTACAATGAGCAGTTCTTC; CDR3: CASSEGLDYNEQFF
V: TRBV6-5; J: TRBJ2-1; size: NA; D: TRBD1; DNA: TGTGCCAGCAGTTCCGGACAGGGGGCTTCCAATGAGCAGTTCTTC; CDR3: CASSSGQGASNEQFF
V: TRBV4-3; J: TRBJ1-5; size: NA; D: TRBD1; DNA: TGCGCCAGCAGCCAAGAACAGGGGCCAAGCAATCAGCCCCAGCATTTT; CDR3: CASSQEQGPSNQPQHF
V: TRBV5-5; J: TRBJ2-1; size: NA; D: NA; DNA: TGTGCCAGCAGTACGGACAGTTCGGGTGAGCAGTTCTTC; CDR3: CASSTDSSGEQFF
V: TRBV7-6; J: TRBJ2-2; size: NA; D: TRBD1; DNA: TGTGCCAGCAGCTCAGGGACAGGGGGCATATCTCCCGGGGAGCTGTTTTTT; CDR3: CASSSGTGGISPGELFF
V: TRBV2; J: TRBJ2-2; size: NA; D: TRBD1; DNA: TGTGCCAGCAACAGGGGTTATGGCGGGGAGCTGTTTTTT; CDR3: CASNRGYGGELFF
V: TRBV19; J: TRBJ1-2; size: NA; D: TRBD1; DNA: TGTGCCAGTAGAAGGGGGCCGAGCTATGGCTACACCTTC; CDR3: CASRRGPSYGYTF
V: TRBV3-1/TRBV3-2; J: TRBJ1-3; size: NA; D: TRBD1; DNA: TGTGCCAGCAGCCGGACAGGGAACAGTGGAAACACCATATATTTT; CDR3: CASSRTGNSGNTIYF
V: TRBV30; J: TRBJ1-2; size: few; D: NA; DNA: TGTGCCTGGAGTGTATCGGGGGGCTGGATATATGGCTACACCTTC; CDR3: CAWSVSGGWIYGYTF
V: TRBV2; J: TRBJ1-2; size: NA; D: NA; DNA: TGTGCCACCGGGGCGGGGGTTAACTATGGCTACACCTTC; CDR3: CATGAGVNYGYTF
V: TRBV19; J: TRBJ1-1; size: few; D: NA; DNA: TGTGCCAGCACCAAGGTCCCCGCAGGAATCATGAACACTGAAGCTTTCTTT; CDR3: CASTKVPAGIMNTEAFF
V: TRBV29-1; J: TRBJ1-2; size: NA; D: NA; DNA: TGCAGCGTTGAAGAGGCCAGGGCTTTCGGCTACACCTTC; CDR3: CSVEEARAFGYTF
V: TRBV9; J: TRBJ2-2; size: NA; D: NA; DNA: TGTGCCAGCAGCGCGGAGGCGGTTGCGAACACCGGGGAGCTGTTTTTT; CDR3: CASSAEAVANTGELFF
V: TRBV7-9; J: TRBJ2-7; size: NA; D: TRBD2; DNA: TGTGCCAGCAGCTTAGTCGGGGGGGAGACCTACGAGCAGTACTTC; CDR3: CASSLVGGETYEQYF
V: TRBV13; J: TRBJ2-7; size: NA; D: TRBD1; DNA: TGTGCCAGCAGCTTACGCGCCGGGACAGGTGTCACCTACGAGCAGTACTTC; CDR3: CASSLRAGTGVTYEQYF
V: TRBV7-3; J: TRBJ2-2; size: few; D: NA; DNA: TGTGCCAGCAGCTTACCAGATTACACCGGGGAGCTGTTTTTT; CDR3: CASSLPDYTGELFF
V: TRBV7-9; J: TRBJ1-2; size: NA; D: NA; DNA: TGTGCCAGCAGCTTGGTGGGGGCGAATGGCTACACCTTC; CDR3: CASSLVGANGYTF
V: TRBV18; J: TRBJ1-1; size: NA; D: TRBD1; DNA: TGTGCCAGCTCAGGGGACAGCAAAAACACTGAAGCTTTCTTT; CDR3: CASSGDSKNTEAFF
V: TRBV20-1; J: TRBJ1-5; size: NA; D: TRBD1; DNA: TGCAGTGCTAGTAAGGACGGGAAGGGGGCGAGCAATCAGCCCCAGCATTTT; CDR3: CSASKDGKGASNQPQHF
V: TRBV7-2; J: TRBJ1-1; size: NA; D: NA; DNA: TGTGCCAGCAGCTTATTTTTGCAGGCCAACACTGAAGCTTTCTTT; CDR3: CASSLFLQANTEAFF
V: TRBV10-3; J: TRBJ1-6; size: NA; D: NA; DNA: TGTGCCATCACAAGTCAGTTGATTTCACCCCTCCACTTT; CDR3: CAITSQLISPLHF
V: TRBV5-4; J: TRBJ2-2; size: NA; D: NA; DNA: TGTGCCAGCAGCTTACGGAGGCAGGCCGACACCGGGGAGCTGTTTTTT; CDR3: CASSLRRQADTGELFF
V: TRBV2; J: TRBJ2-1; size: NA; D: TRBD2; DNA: TGTGCCAGCAGAAGGACTAGCGGGGGACTCAATGAGCAGTTCTTC; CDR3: CASRRTSGGLNEQFF
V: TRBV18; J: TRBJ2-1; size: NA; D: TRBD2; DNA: TGTGCCAGCTCGCTGACTAGCGGGGGGGCCGGGTACAATGAGCAGTTCTTC; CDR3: CASSLTSGGAGYNEQFF
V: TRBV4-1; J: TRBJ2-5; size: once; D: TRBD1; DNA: TGCGCCAGCAGCCAAGATCCCGACAGGGGGCCCCAAGAGACCCAGTACTTC; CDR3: CASSQDPDRGPQETQYF
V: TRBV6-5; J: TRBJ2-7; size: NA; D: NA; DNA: TGTGCCAGCAGTCGAGGGAAAGGCTACGAGCAGTACTTC; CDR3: CASSRGKGYEQYF
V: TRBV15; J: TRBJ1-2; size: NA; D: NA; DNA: TGTGCCACCAGCTCTCGACCCATAGGGGACTATGGCTACACCTTC; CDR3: CATSSRPIGDYGYTF
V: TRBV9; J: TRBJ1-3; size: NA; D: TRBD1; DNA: TGTGCCAGCAGCGTAGCGCCAGGGGGATTTAGAAACACCATATATTTT; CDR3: CASSVAPGGFRNTIYF
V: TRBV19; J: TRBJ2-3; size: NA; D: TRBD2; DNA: TGTGCCAGTAGTAACGCTCCGGGACTAGCGGATACGCAGTATTTT; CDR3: CASSNAPGLADTQYF
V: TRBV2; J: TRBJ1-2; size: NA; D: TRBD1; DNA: TGTGCCAGCAGTGGACAGGGTAACTATGGCTACACCTTC; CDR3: CASSGQGNYGYTF
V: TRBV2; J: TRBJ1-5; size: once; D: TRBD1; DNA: TGTGCCAGTACCACAGGGGGCTTTTGGAGCAATCAGCCCCAGCATTTT; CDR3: CASTTGGFWSNQPQHF
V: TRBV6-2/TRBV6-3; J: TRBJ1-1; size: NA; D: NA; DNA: TGTGCCAGCAGTATGCCCCCCAGGGTAGCTGAAGCTTTCTTT; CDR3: CASSMPPRVAEAFF
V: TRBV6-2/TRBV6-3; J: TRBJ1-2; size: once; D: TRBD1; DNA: TGTGCCAGCAGTCACCCTAGGGACAGGGATGGCTACACCTTC; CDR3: CASSHPRDRDGYTF
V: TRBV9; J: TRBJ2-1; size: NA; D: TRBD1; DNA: TGTGCCAGCAGCCAAGGGACAGCCTCGAACTACAATGAGCAGTTCTTC; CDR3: CASSQGTASNYNEQFF
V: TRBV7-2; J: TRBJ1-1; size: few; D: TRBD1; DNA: TGTGCCAGCAGCTTTCTCACAGGGGGCACTGAAGCTTTCTTT; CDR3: CASSFLTGGTEAFF
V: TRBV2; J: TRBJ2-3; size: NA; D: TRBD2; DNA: TGTGCCAGCAGTAGACTAGCGGGGGCCACAGATACGCAGTATTTT; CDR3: CASSRLAGATDTQYF
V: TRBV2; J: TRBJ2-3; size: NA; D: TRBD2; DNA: TGTGCCAGCAGTGTCCAGCGGGGGGACCTGGGTACGCAGTATTTT; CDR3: CASSVQRGDLGTQYF
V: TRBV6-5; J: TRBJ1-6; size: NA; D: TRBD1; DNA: TGTGCCAGCAGCCGACAGGGGAATTCACCCCTCCACTTT; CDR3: CASSRQGNSPLHF
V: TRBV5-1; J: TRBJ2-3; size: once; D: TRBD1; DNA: TGCGCCAGCAGGAGGGACAGGACCACAGATACGCAGTATTTT; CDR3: CASRRDRTTDTQYF
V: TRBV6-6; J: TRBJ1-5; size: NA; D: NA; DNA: TGTGCCAGCAGTTACCTAACAGGGACTCAGCCCCAGCATTTT; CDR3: CASSYLTGTQPQHF
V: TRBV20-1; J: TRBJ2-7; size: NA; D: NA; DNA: TGCAGTGCTAGTCGAGACAGGATTGCCTACGAGCAGTACTTC; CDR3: CSASRDRIAYEQYF
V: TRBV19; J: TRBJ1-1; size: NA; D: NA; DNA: TGTGCCAGTATTGGGAGTACTGAAGCTTTCTTT; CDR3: CASIGSTEAFF
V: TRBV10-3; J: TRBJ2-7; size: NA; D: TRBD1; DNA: TGTGCCTCTGGACAGGGGGCGGAGGAGCAGTACTTC; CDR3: CASGQGAEEQYF
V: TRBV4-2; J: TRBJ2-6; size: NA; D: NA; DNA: TGTGCCAGCAGCCAACAGCGGGGCGGGGGCTCCTCTGGGGCCAACGTCCTGACTTTC; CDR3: CASSQQRGGGSSGANVLTF
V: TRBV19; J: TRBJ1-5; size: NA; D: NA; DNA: TGTGCCAGTAGTATGAGCAGGGCGAGCAATCAGCCCCAGCATTTT; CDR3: CASSMSRASNQPQHF
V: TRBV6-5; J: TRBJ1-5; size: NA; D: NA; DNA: TGTGCCAGCAGTTACTCGAGAGGGTCCGTTCAGCCCCAGCATTTT; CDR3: CASSYSRGSVQPQHF
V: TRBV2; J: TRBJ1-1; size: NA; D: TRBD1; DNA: TGTGCCAGCAGTGCGACAGGGGCGCGGGACACTGAAGCTTTCTTT; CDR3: CASSATGARDTEAFF